A single sample gave rise to the 5 T cell receptor beta chains below, sequenced in a study of T cell responses to AZD1222 COVID-19 vaccine. Generated by immunoSEQ multiplex PCR, the TCRdb table keeps only in-frame clones and is missing some. The table shows approximately 260,000 clones, with over 90% occurring only once. Material: peripheral blood, obtained on day 0 of AZD1222 vaccination. The receptors stem from an adult in good health.

The chain has TRBV28 and TRBJ2-1, with 10 bases fitting TRBD1. The V gene end was trimmed by 6 bases and the J gene end by 7 bases; junction bases not matched to a gene: 9. CDR1 is MDHEN and CDR2 is SYDVKM in the germline V gene. The CDR3 has 15 amino acids. Here the CDR3 reads CASSSGTGVWNEQFF. The CDR3 nucleotides read TGTGCCAGCAGCTCCGGGACAGGGGTTTGGAATGAGCAGTTCTTC.

V gene TRBV6-5 combines with J gene TRBJ2-1, with 8 bases fitting TRBD1. The CDR3 is made up of 15 amino acids. Germline CDR1 reads MNHEY; CDR2 reads SVGAGI. J was trimmed by 4 bases and V by 4 bases; bases with no gene match: 6. CDR3 amino acids: CASSSRRGPYNEQFF. Written as DNA, the CDR3 is TGTGCCAGCAGTTCCCGCAGGGGGCCTTACAATGAGCAGTTCTTC.

The rearrangement links TRBV4-1 to TRBJ2-2, with 8 bases matching TRBD1. V shed 3 bases, J shed 5 bases, and the junction held 8 bases outside the gene matches. Per the germline V gene, CDR1 is MGHRA and CDR2 is YSYEKL. This CDR3 contains 16 residues. CDR3 sequence (DNA): TGCGCCAGCAGCCAGGCGACAGGGGAGAGGACCGGGGAGCTGTTTTTT. This encodes CASSQATGERTGELFF.

J is TRBJ1-4 and V is TRBV5-1; TRBD1 matches 7 bases. Germline CDR1 and CDR2: SGHRS and YFSETQ. J was trimmed by 8 bases and V by 3 bases; bases with no gene match: 13. This CDR3 has 16 amino acids. CDR3 DNA sequence: TGCGCCAGCAGCTCCACATACAGGGGCAGGCGGGAAAAACTGTTTTTT. It codes for CASSSTYRGRREKLFF.

This chain connects TRBV19 to TRBJ1-1; tentatively, D is TRBD1 (5 bases). V was cut by 3 bases and J by 5 bases, with 13 bases left in between. This CDR3 is built from 14 residues. Germline-derived CDR1 and CDR2 are LNHDA and SQIVND (reference sequence). The CDR3 sequence is CASSMGGVTTEAFF. In DNA, the CDR3 is TGTGCCAGTAGTATGGGGGGTGTTACGACTGAAGCTTTCTTT.